What follows are 27 T cell receptor beta chains derived from one specimen sequenced in a study of T cell responses to AZD1222 COVID-19 vaccine. Produced via immunoSEQ multiplex PCR; TCRdb's table is partial and in-frame only. Here the sample spans 130,000 or so clones, about 90% being singletons. Sequenced material: peripheral blood, taken on day 0 of AZD1222 vaccination. These receptors were obtained from an adult in good health.

This clone has only a few counts. The chain carries TRBV6-2 or TRBV6-3 and TRBJ2-1; no firm D call. CDR3 size: 15 residues. V lost 6 bases, J lost 0 bases, and 12 bases lay in between. Germline V lookup: CDR1 MNHEY, CDR2 SVGEGT. In DNA form, the CDR3 reads TGTGCCAGCAGCCGTATTTACAGCTCCTACAATGAGCAGTTCTTC. Translated: CASSRIYSSYNEQFF.

The chain carries TRBV21-1 and TRBJ2-7. TRBV21-1 is marked as a pseudogene. The CDR3 is made up of 13 amino acids. CDR3 nucleotide sequence: TGTGCCAGCAGCGAGACGGCTTCCTACGAGCAGTACTTC. It translates to CASSETASYEQYF.

The chain couples TRBV19 to TRBJ1-4; D might be TRBD1 (6 bases). Per the germline V gene, CDR1 is LNHDA and CDR2 is SQIVND (reference sequence). V was shortened by 10 bases and J by 3 bases, with 15 bases between the two germline ends. The CDR3 runs 14 residues. The CDR3 DNA reads TGTGCCACTAAGAACAGGGCGGCTAATGAAAAACTGTTTTTT. Protein: CATKNRAANEKLFF.

V usage is TRBV19 and J usage is TRBJ2-2, with 7 bases matching TRBD2. Trimming removed 6 bases from V and 4 bases from J; junction bases left unmatched: 5. Germline CDR1 and CDR2: LNHDA and SQIVND (reference sequence). CDR3 size: 14 residues. CDR3 bases: TGTGCCAGTAGGGAGACTAGCCCCACCGGGGAGCTGTTTTTT. Its translation is CASRETSPTGELFF.

The J gene is TRBJ1-6, the V gene TRBV6-5, with unresolved D. This CDR3 comprises 13 residues. Germline CDR1 MNHEY, CDR2 SVGAGI. The V end was cut by 4 bases, the J end by 5 bases, with 6 bases between. This chain's CDR3 is CASSSKHNSPLHF. The CDR3 DNA reads TGTGCCAGCAGTTCGAAGCATAATTCACCCCTCCACTTT.

The chain uses TRBV27 and TRBJ2-7; D perhaps matches TRBD1 (5 bases). Germline-derived CDR1 and CDR2 are MNHEY and SMNVEV (reference sequence). Trimming left V 1 base short and J 1 base short, with 11 bases between. This CDR3 has 15 residues. Here the CDR3 reads CASSLLRGESYEQYF. In DNA, the CDR3 is TGTGCCAGCAGTTTATTAAGGGGTGAATCCTACGAGCAGTACTTC.

The chain is built from TRBV2 and TRBJ2-3; D unresolved. There are 14 residues in the CDR3. CDR1 is SNHLY, CDR2 FYNNEI, per germline. V shed 6 bases and J shed 3 bases, with 13 bases lying between them. The CDR3 here is CASRARPETDTQYF. The CDR3 DNA sequence: TGTGCCAGCAGAGCACGACCGGAGACAGATACGCAGTATTTT.

Concerning this clone itself: This same CDR3 is encoded by further DNA sequences in the sample. V and J are TRBV5-1 and TRBJ2-3; 7 bases fit TRBD1. The CDR3 extends over 14 amino acids. Germline-derived CDR1 and CDR2 are SGHRS and YFSETQ. V was clipped by 1 base and J by 3 bases; unmatched bases: 2. The CDR3 bases are TGCGCCAGCAGCTTGCAGGGGGTGACAGATACGCAGTATTTT. Translating it yields CASSLQGVTDTQYF.

The chain joins TRBV2 to TRBJ1-2; the D gene is possibly TRBD1 (5 bases). Germline V CDR1 and CDR2: SNHLY, FYNNEI. The CDR3 is 13 residues long. Trimming took 6 bases from V and 6 from J, leaving 14 bases between them. As DNA, the CDR3 is TGTGCCAGCAGACTCGGGGCGGGTGATGGCTACACCTTC. Translated, it gives CASRLGAGDGYTF.

The rearrangement uses TRBV4-1 and TRBJ1-5; no clear D gene. Trimming cost V 3 bases and J 8 bases, with 20 bases left between them. The CDR3 totals 16 residues. Germline values: CDR1 MGHRA, CDR2 YSYEKL. The CDR3 coding sequence is TGCGCCAGCAGCCAGAATACCCTTCCTGGGAGAGAGCCCCAGCATTTT. It encodes CASSQNTLPGREPQHF.

The chain is built from TRBV13 and TRBJ1-2; 10 nucleotides agree with TRBD1. Trimming took 4 bases from V and 3 from J; bases not matched to a gene: 2. CDR1 is PRHDT and CDR2 is FYEKMQ in the germline V gene (reference sequence). The CDR3 covers 14 residues. This chain's CDR3 is CASSWGTGDYGYTF. The CDR3, as DNA: TGTGCCAGCAGCTGGGGGACAGGGGACTATGGCTACACCTTC.

The J gene is TRBJ1-2, the V gene TRBV4-3; D is perhaps TRBD1 (5 bases). Trimming took 0 bases from V and 11 from J, leaving 19 bases between them. The CDR3 has 15 amino acids. From germline, CDR1 is LGHNA and CDR2 YSLEER. CDR3 DNA sequence: TGCGCCAGCAGCCAAGATCAGGGTCGGTTGGGGACGTACACCTTC. It codes for CASSQDQGRLGTYTF.

The chain recombines TRBV19 with TRBJ1-2, with D possibly being TRBD1 (6 bases). The germline V gene has CDR1 LNHDA and CDR2 SQIVND (reference sequence). Trimming removed 7 bases at V and 6 bases at J, with 27 bases between. The CDR3 is made up of 17 amino acids. The DNA for the CDR3 is TGTGCCAGTACCTACGAAGCTGGGATACAGGGAGATAATGGCTACACCTTC. It is translated as CASTYEAGIQGDNGYTF.

The V call is TRBV12-3 or TRBV12-4, the J call TRBJ1-1; D gene uncertain. The CDR3 consists of 12 residues. V was pared by 3 bases and J by 6 bases, with 8 bases between. Here the CDR3 DNA reads TGTGCCAGCAGTTTCGGTGGTCCTGAAGCTTTCTTT. Protein sequence: CASSFGGPEAFF.

The chain joins TRBV7-9 to TRBJ1-6; the D is unclear. CDR3 length: 14 amino acids. The germline V gene has CDR1 SEHNR and CDR2 FQNEAQ (reference sequence). V lost 5 bases to trimming and J lost 8 bases, with 13 bases between them. The DNA of the CDR3 is TGTGCCAGCAGCCCTCCGGGTCGGGATTCACCCCTCCACTTT. Translation: CASSPPGRDSPLHF.

CDR3 protein: CASSLVGAGKGYTF. The CDR3 bases are TGTGCCAGCAGCTTGGTCGGCGCGGGAAAAGGCTACACCTTC. This chain joins TRBV5-6 and TRBJ1-2; the D is unclear. V was cut by 0 bases and J by 8 bases, with 14 bases left in between. In germline, CDR1 is SGHDT, CDR2 YYEEEE. The CDR3 length is 14 residues.

This chain connects TRBV7-2 to TRBJ2-1; TRBD2 matches 10 bases. V lost 5 bases to trimming and J lost 12 bases; unmatched junction nucleotides: 7. This CDR3 comprises 13 residues. Looked up from germline, CDR1 is SGHTA and CDR2 is FQGNSA. The CDR3 DNA reads as TGTGCCAGCAGCATTGGGGTAGCGGGAGGGCAGTTCTTC. Amino acids: CASSIGVAGGQFF.

This chain connects TRBV2 to TRBJ2-3; D ambiguous. This CDR3 comprises 15 residues. V dropped 3 bases and J dropped 1 base, with 11 bases sitting between them. Per germline, CDR1 SNHLY and CDR2 FYNNEI. The CDR3 DNA is TGTGCCAGCAGTGAGTGGGCGCAGGGCACAGATACGCAGTATTTT. Its protein is CASSEWAQGTDTQYF.

This clone was observed once. The chain combines TRBV4-2 with TRBJ1-1, with D possibly being TRBD1 (5 bases). Germline-derived CDR1 and CDR2 are LGHNA and YNFKEQ. V was cut by 6 bases and J by 5 bases, with 22 bases left in between. This CDR3 is built from 16 residues. DNA for the CDR3: TGTGCCAGCAGTCAGGGAGGATGGTCAGGGAGTACTGAAGCTTTCTTT. This gives the protein CASSQGGWSGSTEAFF.

This chain links TRBV28 with TRBJ1-5; weak D call: TRBD1 (6 bases). The germline CDR1 and CDR2 sequences are MDHEN and SYDVKM. V lost 6 bases and J lost 2, with 14 bases in between. This CDR3 contains 15 residues. This CDR3 reads CASRERGTRNQPQHF. The CDR3 DNA reads TGTGCCAGCAGAGAAAGGGGGACGCGCAATCAGCCCCAGCATTTT. Combining the CDR3 with reference TRBV28 and TRBJ1-5 gives the whole variable domain DVKVTQSSRYLVKRTGEKVFLECVQDMDHENMFWYRQDPGLGLRLIYFSYDVKMKEKGDIPEGYSVSREKKERFSLILESASTNQTSMYLCASRERGTRNQPQHFGDGTRLSIL.

The chain is built from TRBV2 and TRBJ2-5; perhaps D is TRBD1 or TRBD2 (5 bases each). This CDR3 comprises 15 residues. Germline V CDR1 and CDR2: SNHLY, FYNNEI. The V and J ends lost 5 bases and 7 bases respectively, with 20 bases between them. The CDR3 is CASSTRDAAGRTQYF. The DNA of the CDR3 is TGTGCCAGCAGTACCCGGGACGCTGCAGGGAGGACCCAGTACTTC. Full variable domain (rest looked up from reference TRBV2 and TRBJ2-5): EPEVTQTPSHQVTQMGQEVILRCVPISNHLYFYWYRQILGQKVEFLVSFYNNEISEKSEIFDDQFSVERPDGSNFTLKIRSTKLEDSAMYFCASSTRDAAGRTQYFGPGTRLLVL.

The V and J genes are TRBV6-5 and TRBJ1-2; D is unresolved. With 0 bases removed from V and 6 bases from J, the gap between germline ends came to 11 bases. The CDR3 is 14 residues long. Looked up from germline, CDR1 is MNHEY and CDR2 is SVGAGI. The CDR3 DNA reads TGTGCCAGCAGTTACTCGGGCAGGATAAATGGCTACACCTTC. As protein: CASSYSGRINGYTF.

The J gene is TRBJ2-7, the V gene TRBV7-9; maybe TRBD1 (6 bases). V lost 5 bases to trimming and J lost 2 bases, with 25 bases between them. The CDR3 sequence is 18 residues long. The V gene's germline CDR1 is SEHNR and CDR2 FQNEAQ (reference sequence). In nucleotides, the CDR3 is TGTGCCAGCAGCCACCTCGAAGGGACAACGTTTTTCCCCTACGAGCAGTACTTC. Translation gives CASSHLEGTTFFPYEQYF. Variable domain in full (rest from reference TRBV7-9 and TRBJ2-7): DTGVSQNPRHKITKRGQNVTFRCDPISEHNRLYWYRQTLGQGPEFLTYFQNEAQLEKSRLLSDRFSAERPKGSFSTLEIQRTEQGDSAMYLCASSHLEGTTFFPYEQYFGPGTRLTVT.

The chain combines TRBV19 with TRBJ1-1, with D maybe TRBD1 (5 bases). This CDR3 spans 16 amino acids. The germline gives CDR1 LNHDA, CDR2 SQIVND (reference sequence). V lost 5 bases and J lost 7, with 23 bases in between. The CDR3 sequence: CASSLGPRGRPDEAFF. CDR3 nucleotides: TGTGCCAGTAGTCTCGGACCGAGGGGCCGCCCTGATGAAGCTTTCTTT. Drawing the rest from reference TRBV19 and TRBJ1-1, the complete variable domain is DGGITQSPKYLFRKEGQNVTLSCEQNLNHDAMYWYRQDPGQGLRLIYYSQIVNDFQKGDIAEGYSVSREKKESFPLTVTSAQKNPTAFYLCASSLGPRGRPDEAFFGQGTRLTVV.

This clone was counted many times. This chain uses TRBV11-1 with TRBJ1-6; 7 positions match TRBD1. Trimming cost V 5 bases and J 6 bases; bases outside gene matches: 4. Germline values: CDR1 SGHAT, CDR2 FQDESV (reference sequence). The CDR3 covers 14 residues. CDR3 residues: CASSLRGTNSPLHF. CDR3 bases: TGTGCCAGCAGCCTCAGGGGGACTAATTCACCCCTCCACTTT.

This sequence joins TRBV15 and TRBJ2-3; 8 bases agree with TRBD2. The CDR3 runs to 16 residues. Germline trimming cut 4 bases from V and 5 bases from J; bases unmatched to any gene: 11. Germline V gene lookup returns CDR1 LNHNV and CDR2 YYDKDF (reference sequence). The CDR3 coding sequence is TGTGCCACCAGCAAGTTTTCGGCGGGGGGCCAAGATACGCAGTATTTT. Its protein is CATSKFSAGGQDTQYF.

This sequence joins TRBV5-1 and TRBJ1-4; TRBD1 aligns across 9 bases. V gave up 0 bases and J gave up 5 bases; unmatched junction bases: 5. CDR1 SGHRS and CDR2 YFSETQ come from the germline V gene. This CDR3 has 16 residues. The CDR3 coding sequence is TGCGCCAGCAGCTTGGTGGGACAGGGCGGAAATGAAAAACTGTTTTTT. Protein sequence: CASSLVGQGGNEKLFF.